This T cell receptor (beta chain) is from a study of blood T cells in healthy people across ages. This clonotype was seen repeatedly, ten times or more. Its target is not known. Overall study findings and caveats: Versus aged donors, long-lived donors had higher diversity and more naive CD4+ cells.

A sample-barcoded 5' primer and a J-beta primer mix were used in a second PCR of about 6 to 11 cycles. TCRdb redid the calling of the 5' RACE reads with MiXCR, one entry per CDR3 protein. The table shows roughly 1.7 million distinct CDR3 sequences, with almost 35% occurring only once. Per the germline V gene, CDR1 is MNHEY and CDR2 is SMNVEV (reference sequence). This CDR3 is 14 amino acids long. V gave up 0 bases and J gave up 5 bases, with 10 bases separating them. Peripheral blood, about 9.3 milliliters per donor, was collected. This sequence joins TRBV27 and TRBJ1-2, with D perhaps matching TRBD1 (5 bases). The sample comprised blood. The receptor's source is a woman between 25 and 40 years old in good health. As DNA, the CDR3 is TGTGCCAGCAGTTTATCGGGGGGACGGTATGGCTACACCTTC. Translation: CASSLSGGRYGYTF.